The next 25 T cell receptor beta chains were all read from a single sample in a study of blood T cell repertoires in COVID-19 (TCRdb year 2020). The library was obtained by the immunoSEQ multiplex PCR assay. The clones in this table, taken by TCRdb from immuneACCESS, are in-frame only. Not every clone is retained; where verified, under half of the shortfall comes from an unresolved V gene, and the cause of the rest is unknown. Across this sample there are about 64,000 clones, with approximately 91% seen only once. The ten largest clones take up less than 2% of the sample. Sequencing used peripheral blood. The source of these receptors is a human donor in a cohort sampled during active COVID-19.

This chain uses TRBV7-2 with TRBJ2-2; the D gene is possibly TRBD2 (6 bases). The CDR3 consists of 16 residues. The V end was cut by 1 base, the J end by 5 bases, with 14 bases between. Germline CDR1 SGHTA, CDR2 FQGNSA. The DNA for the CDR3 is TGTGCCAGCAGCTTAGGGGTGGGCGCGGGGACCGGGGAGCTGTTTTTT. Protein: CASSLGVGAGTGELFF. The variable domain in full, completed from reference TRBV7-2 and TRBJ2-2, reads GAGVSQSPSNKVTEKGKDVELRCDPISGHTALYWYRQSLGQGLEFLIYFQGNSAPDKSGLPSDRFSAERTGGSVSTLTIQRTQQEDSAVYLCASSLGVGAGTGELFFGEGSRLTVL.

The chain uses TRBV6-4 and TRBJ2-2; D is unclear. V lost 2 bases and J lost 4, with 11 bases in between. Germline assignment: CDR1 MRHNA and CDR2 SNTAGT. This CDR3 comprises 15 residues. The CDR3 bases are TGTGCCAGCAGTGACCTTGGAGCGCCCACCGGGGAGCTGTTTTTT. This translates into CASSDLGAPTGELFF.

This clone was counted between two and nine times. The J gene is TRBJ2-5, the V gene TRBV6-2 or TRBV6-3; D may be TRBD2 (6 bases). V lost 0 bases to trimming and J lost 6 bases, with 11 bases between them. The CDR3 sequence is 14 residues long. Per the germline V gene, CDR1 is MNHEY and CDR2 is SVGEGT. CDR3 nucleotides: TGTGCCAGCAGTTACTCTCTAGGCGGGAAGACCCAGTACTTC. Its protein product is CASSYSLGGKTQYF.

The V and J genes are TRBV5-4 and TRBJ2-2; D gene ambiguous. The germline V gene has CDR1 SGHNT and CDR2 YYREEE (reference sequence). The CDR3 loop spans 13 amino acids. V gave up 5 bases and J gave up 1 base, with 6 bases separating them. In nucleotides, the CDR3 is TGTGCCAGCAGTAAACAGAACACCGGGGAGCTGTTTTTT. It specifies CASSKQNTGELFF. The full variable domain, completed using reference TRBV5-4 and TRBJ2-2, is ETGVTQSPTHLIKTRGQQVTLRCSSQSGHNTVSWYQQALGQGPQFIFQYYREEENGRGNFPPRFSGLQFPNYSSELNVNALELDDSALYLCASSKQNTGELFFGEGSRLTVL.

In nucleotides, the CDR3 is TGTGCCACGACCCGACAGGTCATGGTTCAGCCCCAGCATTTT. It specifies CATTRQVMVQPQHF. This chain links TRBV28 with TRBJ1-5; D may be TRBD1 (6 bases). In germline, CDR1 is MDHEN, CDR2 SYDVKM. The V end lost 10 bases, the J end lost 6 bases, and 19 bases lay between the germline ends. The length of the CDR3 is 14 residues.

V gene TRBV5-4 combines with J gene TRBJ2-2; a possible D gene is TRBD1 (6 bases). V lost 1 base and J lost 6, with 7 bases in between. The CDR3 extends over 13 amino acids. CDR1 is SGHNT, CDR2 YYREEE, per germline (reference sequence). The CDR3 is CASSLTGSGELFF. The CDR3 DNA reads as TGTGCCAGCAGCTTGACAGGGTCCGGGGAGCTGTTTTTT.

By sample share, this clone is medium-sized (0.01 to 0.1%). The chain combines TRBV11-3 with TRBJ1-1; weak D call: TRBD1 (6 bases). The CDR3 contains 11 residues. Germline assignment: CDR1 SGHNT and CDR2 YENEEA. Trimming removed 3 bases from V and 9 bases from J, with 8 bases in between. CDR3 sequence: CASSLDSKAFF. The CDR3, as DNA: TGTGCCAGCAGCTTGGACAGTAAAGCTTTCTTT.

The CDR3 DNA reads TGTGCCAGTAGTGGAGGGTACTACGAGCAGTACTTC. It translates to CASSGGYYEQYF. This chain joins TRBV19 and TRBJ2-7, with D tentatively TRBD2 (6 bases). Trimming stripped 5 bases from V and 3 bases from J, with 8 bases between. CDR1 is LNHDA, CDR2 SQIVND, per germline (reference sequence). The CDR3 consists of 12 residues. Filled out from reference TRBV19 and TRBJ2-7, the complete variable domain reads DGGITQSPKYLFRKEGQNVTLSCEQNLNHDAMYWYRQDPGQGLRLIYYSQIVNDFQKGDIAEGYSVSREKKESFPLTVTSAQKNPTAFYLCASSGGYYEQYFGPGTRLTVT.

The chain is built from TRBV11-2 and TRBJ1-5; a weak D match, TRBD1 (6 bases). Germline V CDR1 and CDR2: SGHAT, FQNNGV. The CDR3 has 16 residues. V was shortened by 5 bases and J by 2 bases, with 16 bases between the two germline ends. In nucleotides, the CDR3 is TGTGCCAGCAGCCTAGGGGTGGGGGCGGGCAATCAGCCCCAGCATTTT. Translated: CASSLGVGAGNQPQHF.

This chain links TRBV24-1 with TRBJ2-5; 8 positions match TRBD1. With 5 bases clipped from V and 3 bases from J, the junction kept 4 bases outside the gene matches. Germline loops: CDR1 KGHDR, CDR2 SFDVKD. The CDR3 loop spans 14 amino acids. CDR3 nucleotides: TGTGCCACCAGTGGCCTGACAGGGGAAGAGACCCAGTACTTC. This encodes CATSGLTGEETQYF.

CDR3: CASSLVAGSANEQFF. DNA for the CDR3: TGTGCCAGCAGCTTAGTTGCGGGGAGCGCCAATGAGCAGTTCTTC. The V call is TRBV7-9, the J call TRBJ2-1, with a weak D call TRBD2 (6 bases). The V and J ends lost 1 base and 6 bases respectively, with 13 bases between them. The CDR3 loop spans 15 amino acids. Looked up from germline, CDR1 is SEHNR and CDR2 is FQNEAQ (reference sequence).

The chain uses TRBV2 and TRBJ1-2, with 7 positions matching TRBD1. The CDR3 is 14 residues long. Unmatched junction bases numbered 6, after V lost 4 bases and J lost 4 bases. The germline V gene has CDR1 SNHLY and CDR2 FYNNEI. The CDR3 nucleotides are TGTGCCAGCAGTGTGGCTCCAGGGGGCTATGGCTACACCTTC. Encoded protein: CASSVAPGGYGYTF.

V and J are TRBV27 and TRBJ1-1; 9 positions match TRBD1. Germline CDR1 is MNHEY and CDR2 is SMNVEV (reference sequence). Unmatched junction bases numbered 4, after V lost 4 bases and J lost 4 bases. The CDR3 sequence is 14 residues long. For the CDR3, the DNA is TGTGCCAGCAGTTCACAGGGGGCCTCCACTGAAGCTTTCTTT. This gives the protein CASSSQGASTEAFF.

V and J are TRBV7-2 and TRBJ2-7; D possibly corresponds to TRBD2 (6 bases). V was trimmed by 1 base and J by 2 bases, leaving 9 bases between them. CDR1 SGHTA and CDR2 FQGNSA come from the germline V gene. The CDR3 is made up of 14 amino acids. CDR3 amino acids: CASSLGGGAYEQYF. For the CDR3, the DNA is TGTGCCAGCAGCTTAGGGGGCGGGGCCTACGAGCAGTACTTC. The variable domain in full, with the rest retrieved from reference TRBV7-2 and TRBJ2-7, is GAGVSQSPSNKVTEKGKDVELRCDPISGHTALYWYRQSLGQGLEFLIYFQGNSAPDKSGLPSDRFSAERTGGSVSTLTIQRTQQEDSAVYLCASSLGGGAYEQYFGPGTRLTVT.

This rearrangement joins TRBV6-5 to TRBJ2-7; no clear D gene. The V and J ends lost 2 bases and 4 bases respectively, with 12 bases between them. In germline, CDR1 is MNHEY, CDR2 SVGAGI. The length of the CDR3 is 14 residues. The CDR3 DNA is TGTGCCAGCAGTTACGCCCTTCCCACTTACGAGCAGTACTTC. Translating gives CASSYALPTYEQYF.

The J gene is TRBJ1-4, the V gene TRBV5-1; possible D gene TRBD1, 5 bases. Trimming shortened V by 0 bases and J by 8 bases, and 8 bases separated the two germline ends. Germline V CDR1 and CDR2: SGHRS, YFSETQ. The CDR3 consists of 13 residues. This CDR3 is CASSLGQHEKLFF. The CDR3 DNA is TGCGCCAGCAGCTTGGGACAGCACGAAAAACTGTTTTTT.

The rearrangement uses TRBV18 and TRBJ2-2, with D hard to call. Germline CDR1 reads KGHSH; CDR2 reads LQKENI. V dropped 2 bases and J dropped 5 bases, with 12 bases sitting between them. The CDR3 contains 15 residues. CDR3 in amino acids: CASSPYASSTGELFF. The DNA for the CDR3 is TGTGCCAGCTCACCATATGCTAGTAGTACCGGGGAGCTGTTTTTT.

The rearrangement uses TRBV28 and TRBJ1-1; TRBD1 agrees at 9 bases. The trim removed 5 bases at V and 4 bases at J, leaving 11 bases unmatched. The CDR3 has 16 residues. Germline loops: CDR1 MDHEN, CDR2 SYDVKM. CDR3 sequence: CASSLPSKTGGTEAFF. In DNA form, the CDR3 reads TGTGCCAGCAGTCTGCCTTCTAAGACAGGGGGCACTGAAGCTTTCTTT.

The gene calls are TRBV27 and TRBJ2-1, with TRBD1 matching 7 bases. The CDR3 runs 14 residues. V lost 5 bases to trimming and J lost 10 bases; unmatched junction nucleotides: 11. Germline V gives CDR1 MNHEY, CDR2 SMNVEV (reference sequence). The DNA for the CDR3 is TGTGCCAGCAGTCCCGGTTTAGGGGGCTGGGAGCAGTTCTTC. Amino acid sequence: CASSPGLGGWEQFF.

Here the CDR3 reads CATRPYSREKRGYEQYF. Here the CDR3 DNA reads TGTGCCACCAGGCCCTACTCGCGGGAGAAGAGGGGATACGAGCAGTACTTC. The rearrangement links TRBV15 to TRBJ2-7, with 7 bases fitting TRBD2. CDR3 length: 17 amino acids. V trimming: 6 bases; J trimming: 4 bases; junction bases outside the gene matches: 18. CDR1 is LNHNV, CDR2 YYDKDF, per germline (reference sequence).

As to this clone: A read error may account for a junction end that differs from germline. Distinct nucleotide sequences in the sample also encode this CDR3. The CDR3 region is CASSLDTRSTNEKLFF. The CDR3, as DNA: TGTGCCAGTAGCTTAGATACGCGGAGCACTAATGAAAAACTGTTTTTT. This chain links TRBV11-3 with TRBJ1-4; D ambiguous. The CDR3 totals 16 residues. Germline CDR1 is SGHNT and CDR2 is YENEEA. Based on the CDR3 plus reference TRBV11-3 and TRBJ1-4, the full variable domain is EAGVVQSPRYKIIEKKQPVAFWCNPISGHNTLYWYLQNLGQGPELLIRYENEEAVDDSQLPKDRFSAERLKGVDSTLKIQPAELGDSAVYLCASSLDTRSTNEKLFFGSGTQLSVL.

The rearrangement joins TRBV19 to TRBJ2-7; 8 bases map to TRBD1. CDR1 and CDR2 from the germline V gene are LNHDA and SQIVND (reference sequence). There are 15 residues in the CDR3. J gave up 3 bases and V 10 bases, and 14 bases lay outside the gene matches. CDR3 residues: CATSPWGQAYYEQYF. The CDR3 DNA is TGTGCCACCTCACCATGGGGACAGGCATACTACGAGCAGTACTTC.

The gene calls are TRBV3-1 (or the pseudogene TRBV3-2) and TRBJ2-1; D is perhaps TRBD1 (6 bases). The V gene's germline CDR1 is LGHDT and CDR2 YNNKEL (reference sequence). V was trimmed by 1 base and J by 5 bases, leaving 12 bases between them. The CDR3 contains 15 residues. This chain's CDR3 is CASSQVQGTHNEQFF. The CDR3 DNA reads as TGTGCCAGCAGCCAAGTGCAGGGGACGCACAATGAGCAGTTCTTC.

V usage is TRBV20-1 and J usage is TRBJ2-7; D is unresolved. This CDR3 contains 11 residues. The V gene's germline CDR1 is DFQATT and CDR2 SNEGSKA (reference sequence). Trimming shortened V by 4 bases and J by 3 bases, and 7 bases separated the two germline ends. The chain's CDR3 is CSAKNGYEQYF. The DNA of the CDR3 is TGCAGTGCTAAGAACGGCTACGAGCAGTACTTC.

CDR3 sequence reads: CASSLLGGYNSPLHF. CDR3 coding DNA: TGTGCCAGCAGTTTATTGGGGGGTTATAATTCACCCCTCCACTTT. The chain is built from TRBV27 and TRBJ1-6; D perhaps matches TRBD1 (5 bases). Germline-derived CDR1 and CDR2 are MNHEY and SMNVEV (reference sequence). V was trimmed by 1 base and J by 4 bases, leaving 8 bases between them. This CDR3 contains 15 residues.